The rows below give T cell receptor beta chains drawn from one sample of a study of shared clonotypes between healthy human individuals. TCRdb's copy holds only in-frame clones and misses some; the assay was immunoSEQ multiplex PCR. The table shows 550,000 to 700,000 clones, with 73% occurring only once. The sequencing sample was made of memory CD4+ T cells sorted from blood. Receptors originate from a woman in her twenties or thirties in good health. Each CDR3 is given with its conserved first and last residue. The D gene is left open where the match is weak. Clone sizes are given selectively: once, few, many, or a class where the clone is expanded.

v_gene,j_gene,d_gene,abundance,CDR3nt,CDR3aa
TRBV6-4,TRBJ2-1,-,-,TGTGCCAGCAGCCCTGACTATAGCTCCTACAATGAGCAGTTCTTC,CASSPDYSSYNEQFF
TRBV29-1,TRBJ2-7,-,-,TGCAGCGCTAGGGGAGTCGACTACGAGCAGTACTTC,CSARGVDYEQYF
TRBV5-1,TRBJ2-1,-,-,TGCGCCAGCAGCTTCACAAGCGCAGGATACAATGAGCAGTTCTTC,CASSFTSAGYNEQFF
TRBV29-1,TRBJ2-5,TRBD1,-,TGCAGCTCCGTCGGGACAGGGGTGTTAAAGACCCAGTACTTC,CSSVGTGVLKTQYF
TRBV20-1,TRBJ1-1,-,few,TGCAGTGCCCAGGAGAACACTGAAGCTTTCTTT,CSAQENTEAFF
TRBV28,TRBJ1-2,-,-,TGTGCCAGCAGTTTTATAAGGGGCGATGGCTACACCTTC,CASSFIRGDGYTF
TRBV5-4,TRBJ2-1,-,-,TGTGCCAGCAGCTTGGGTTCAGGGCCATACAATGAGCAGTTCTTC,CASSLGSGPYNEQFF
TRBV30,TRBJ2-7,TRBD1,-,TGTGCCTGGAGGGCCGGACAGGGAATCGAGCAGTACTTC,CAWRAGQGIEQYF
TRBV18,TRBJ2-6,TRBD1,-,TGTGCCAGCTTTCCCGGGACAGGGAGATCTGGGGCCAACGTCCTGACTTTC,CASFPGTGRSGANVLTF
TRBV7-9,TRBJ1-1,-,-,TGTGCCAGCAGCCCGCGGGATTCCCCACGGGCTTTCTTT,CASSPRDSPRAFF
TRBV28,TRBJ1-4,TRBD1,-,TGTGCCAGCAGTTCCGGGACAGGGGGGGAAAAACTGTTTTTT,CASSSGTGGEKLFF
TRBV14,TRBJ1-3,TRBD1,-,TGTGCCAGCAGCCATTGGACAGGCTCGGGAAACACCATATATTTT,CASSHWTGSGNTIYF
TRBV11-1,TRBJ2-7,-,once,TGTGCCAGCAGCCCTCCGACATCGCCTAACGAGCAGTACTTC,CASSPPTSPNEQYF
TRBV7-7,TRBJ2-1,TRBD2,-,TGTGCCAGCAGCTTAGAACTAGCGGGTTACAATGAGCAGTTCTTC,CASSLELAGYNEQFF
TRBV7-8,TRBJ1-4,-,once,TGTGCCAGCAGCTTAGCGCGGATAAATGAAAAACTGTTTTTT,CASSLARINEKLFF
TRBV5-1,TRBJ2-6,-,-,TGCGCCAGCAGCTTGGCCGGGTCCGACTCTGGGGCCAACGTCCTGACTTTC,CASSLAGSDSGANVLTF
TRBV28,TRBJ2-7,TRBD1,-,TGTGCCAGCAGCTCGGGACAGAATTACGAGCAGTACTTC,CASSSGQNYEQYF
TRBV2,TRBJ1-2,-,-,TGTGCCAGCAGTGAAACCATCTATGCCTACTATGGCTACACCTTC,CASSETIYAYYGYTF
TRBV2,TRBJ2-3,-,-,TGTGCCAGCAGAGAGGGAGTGACCCACAGTACGCAGTATTTT,CASREGVTHSTQYF
TRBV28,TRBJ1-2,-,-,TGTGCCAGCAGTTTAGTGGGGACGGTGGTCTATGGCTACACCTTC,CASSLVGTVVYGYTF
TRBV30,TRBJ2-2,-,-,TGTGCCTGGAGTGTACTACGGTCCGGGGAGCTGTTTTTT,CAWSVLRSGELFF
TRBV25-1,TRBJ2-7,-,few,TGTGCCAGCAGGGGAAGCGGGCGTCTCTACGAGCAGTACTTC,CASRGSGRLYEQYF
TRBV11-3,TRBJ2-1,TRBD2,-,TGTGCCAGCAGCCCTCGGGGTAGCGGGGATCACAATGAGCAGTTCTTC,CASSPRGSGDHNEQFF
TRBV5-6,TRBJ2-3,-,-,TGTGCCAGCAGCTTGGGGGTCTACCGTACCACAGATACGCAGTATTTT,CASSLGVYRTTDTQYF
TRBV11-3,TRBJ2-2,TRBD2,-,TGTGCCAGCAGCCCTAGCGGGACGAACACCGGGGAGCTGTTTTTT,CASSPSGTNTGELFF
TRBV5-8,TRBJ2-7,-,-,TGTGCCAGCAGCTTGGCTCCACAGCTCGAGCAGTACTTC,CASSLAPQLEQYF
TRBV9,TRBJ2-2,TRBD2,-,TGTGCCAGCAGCCGACTAGCGGGGACGAACACCGGGGAGCTGTTTTTT,CASSRLAGTNTGELFF
TRBV28,TRBJ1-2,-,few,TGTGCCAGCAGTGCCCCCGGGGGGCCCTATGGCTACACCTTC,CASSAPGGPYGYTF
TRBV28,TRBJ1-1,-,-,TGTGCCAGCAGGGAAAGGTACTCTGAAGCTTTCTTT,CASRERYSEAFF
TRBV7-2,TRBJ2-2,-,many,TGTGCCAGCAGCTTAGTCGCAGACCTGAGCACCGGGGAGCTGTTTTTT,CASSLVADLSTGELFF
TRBV28,TRBJ2-7,-,once,TGTGCCAGCAGGTTCGGGACTTACCGTCAGTACTTC,CASRFGTYRQYF
TRBV27,TRBJ1-1,-,-,TGTGCCAGCAGTTTAACAGGGTTGAACACTGAAGCTTTCTTT,CASSLTGLNTEAFF
TRBV28,TRBJ2-7,TRBD1,-,TGTGCCAGCACCGCACCGATCGGACAGGGGGCCTACGAGCAGTACTTC,CASTAPIGQGAYEQYF
TRBV7-6,TRBJ2-5,-,-,TGTGCCAGCAGCTTAGTCTGGACGGGACGAGAGACCCAGTACTTC,CASSLVWTGRETQYF
TRBV23-1,TRBJ2-7,-,many,TGCGCCAGCAGTCAACCGGGCAGCTCCTACGAGCAGTACTTC,CASSQPGSSYEQYF
TRBV10-1,TRBJ1-1,-,few,TGCGCCAGCAGTGAGTCGAGGGAAACTACCGGGTGGAACACTGAAGCTTTCTTT,CASSESRETTGWNTEAFF
TRBV2,TRBJ2-3,TRBD2,-,TGTGCCAGCAGTGGTAGCGGGAGGATAACAGATACGCAGTATTTT,CASSGSGRITDTQYF
TRBV28,TRBJ2-7,-,-,TGTGCCAGCAGGGGGCGGGGATTCGCCTACGAGCAGTACTTC,CASRGRGFAYEQYF
TRBV30,TRBJ1-5,-,-,TGTGCCTGGAGTCAGGGGTACGAAAAGTCAACCCTCCCCAATCAGCCCCAGCATTTT,CAWSQGYEKSTLPNQPQHF
TRBV6-1,TRBJ1-2,TRBD1,many,TGTGCCAGCAGTGAATTTTGGGGACAGGCAAACTCAAATTCCTATGGCTACACCTTC,CASSEFWGQANSNSYGYTF
TRBV18,TRBJ1-2,-,-,TGTGCCAGCTCACCGCGAGGGGCTAACTATGGCTACACCTTC,CASSPRGANYGYTF
TRBV19,TRBJ1-5,-,-,TGTGCCAGTAGTATAGGGGGTGGGCCCCAGCATTTT,CASSIGGGPQHF